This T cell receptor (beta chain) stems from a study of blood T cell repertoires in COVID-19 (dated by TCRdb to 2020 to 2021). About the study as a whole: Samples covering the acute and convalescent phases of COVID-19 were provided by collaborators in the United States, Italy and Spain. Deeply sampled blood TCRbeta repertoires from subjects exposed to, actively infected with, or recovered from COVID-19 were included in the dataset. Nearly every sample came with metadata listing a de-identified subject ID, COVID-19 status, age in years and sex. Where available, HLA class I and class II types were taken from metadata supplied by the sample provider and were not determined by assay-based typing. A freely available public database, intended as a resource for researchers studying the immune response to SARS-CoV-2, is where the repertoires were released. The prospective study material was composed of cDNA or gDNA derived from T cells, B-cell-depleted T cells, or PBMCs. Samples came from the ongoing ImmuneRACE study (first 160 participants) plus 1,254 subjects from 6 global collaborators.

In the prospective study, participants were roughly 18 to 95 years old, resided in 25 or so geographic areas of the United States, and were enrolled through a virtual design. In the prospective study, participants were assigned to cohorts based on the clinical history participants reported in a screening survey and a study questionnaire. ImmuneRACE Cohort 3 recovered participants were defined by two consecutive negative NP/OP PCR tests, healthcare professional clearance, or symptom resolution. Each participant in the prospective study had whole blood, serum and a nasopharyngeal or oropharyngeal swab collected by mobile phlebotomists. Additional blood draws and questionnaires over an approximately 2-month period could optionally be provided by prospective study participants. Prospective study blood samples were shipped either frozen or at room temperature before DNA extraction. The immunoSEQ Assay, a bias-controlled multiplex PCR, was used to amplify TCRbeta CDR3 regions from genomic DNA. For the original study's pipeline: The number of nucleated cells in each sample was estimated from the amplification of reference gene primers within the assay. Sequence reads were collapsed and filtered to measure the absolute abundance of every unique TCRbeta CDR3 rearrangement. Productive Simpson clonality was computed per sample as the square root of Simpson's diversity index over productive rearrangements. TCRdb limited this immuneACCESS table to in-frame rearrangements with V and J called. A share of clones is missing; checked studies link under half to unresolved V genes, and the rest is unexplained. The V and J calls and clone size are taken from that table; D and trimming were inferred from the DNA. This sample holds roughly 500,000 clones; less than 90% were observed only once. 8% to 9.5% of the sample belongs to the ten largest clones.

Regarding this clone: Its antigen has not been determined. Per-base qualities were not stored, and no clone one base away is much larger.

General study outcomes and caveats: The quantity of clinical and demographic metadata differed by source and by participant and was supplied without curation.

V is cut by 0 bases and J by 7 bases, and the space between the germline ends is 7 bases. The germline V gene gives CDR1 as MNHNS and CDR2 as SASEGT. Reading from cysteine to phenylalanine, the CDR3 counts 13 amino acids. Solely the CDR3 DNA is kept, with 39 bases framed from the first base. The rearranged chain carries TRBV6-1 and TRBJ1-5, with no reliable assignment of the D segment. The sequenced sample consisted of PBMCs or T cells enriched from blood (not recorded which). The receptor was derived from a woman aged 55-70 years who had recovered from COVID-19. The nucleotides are TGTGCCAGCAGTGAAGCATCGGGACAGCCCCAGCATTTT. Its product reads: CASSEASGQPQHF.